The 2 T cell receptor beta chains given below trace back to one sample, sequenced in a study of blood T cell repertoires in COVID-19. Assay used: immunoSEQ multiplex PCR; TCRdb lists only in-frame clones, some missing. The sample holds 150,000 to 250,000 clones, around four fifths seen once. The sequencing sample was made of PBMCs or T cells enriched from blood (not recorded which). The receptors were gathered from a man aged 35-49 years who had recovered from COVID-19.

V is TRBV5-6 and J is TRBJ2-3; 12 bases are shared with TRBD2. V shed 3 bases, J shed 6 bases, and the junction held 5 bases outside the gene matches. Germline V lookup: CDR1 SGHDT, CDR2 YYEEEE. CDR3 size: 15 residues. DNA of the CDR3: TGTGCCAGCAGCTCGGGGACTAGCGGGCGGGATACGCAGTATTTT. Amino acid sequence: CASSSGTSGRDTQYF. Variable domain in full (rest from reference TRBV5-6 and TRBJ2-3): DAGVTQSPTHLIKTRGQQVTLRCSPKSGHDTVSWYQQALGQGPQFIFQYYEEEERQRGNFPDRFSGHQFPNYSSELNVNALLLGDSALYLCASSSGTSGRDTQYFGPGTRLTVL.

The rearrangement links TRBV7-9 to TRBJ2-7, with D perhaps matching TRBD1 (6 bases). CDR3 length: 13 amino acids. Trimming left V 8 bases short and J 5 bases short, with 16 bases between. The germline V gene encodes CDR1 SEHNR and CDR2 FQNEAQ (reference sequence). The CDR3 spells CASGQQGGDEQYF. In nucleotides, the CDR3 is TGTGCCAGCGGACAACAGGGTGGCGACGAGCAGTACTTC.